The clone carrying this T cell receptor beta chain appeared many times. Antigen specificity is unknown. Genomic DNA constituted the template upon which TCR beta VDJ and CDR3 profiling was performed. One entry per CDR3 protein, called by TCRdb with MiXCR from the reads. There are about 150,000 distinct CDR3 sequences in the sample; 52% occur only once, and approximately 12% lies in the top ten. The data originate from a study of CD8+CD57+ T cells in acquired aplastic anemia. Turning to the study itself: Sorted cells (CD4+ and CD8+) yielded DNA amounts that averaged roughly 3 ug. Study-wide points: About 30 was the count of CD8+ CDR3 sequences that patients shared with controls.

Germline assignment: CDR1 SGDLS and CDR2 YYNGEE. The CDR3 is made up of 13 amino acids. Trimming took 4 bases from V and 4 from J, leaving 10 bases between them. Those patients picked for sequencing had displayed CD8+CD57+ cell expansion on flow cytometry. Each of the patients presented with severe acquired aplastic anemia. Blood came from patients not yet given any therapy. The clonotype originates from a human donor with aplastic anemia. The chain couples TRBV9 to TRBJ2-3; D gene uncertain. The sample comprised sorted CD4+, CD8+, or CD8+CD57+ T cells (not recorded which) from PBMCs. Written as DNA, the CDR3 is TGTGCCAGCAGCCCAGGTGGGCCAGATACGCAGTATTTT. Amino acid sequence: CASSPGGPDTQYF.